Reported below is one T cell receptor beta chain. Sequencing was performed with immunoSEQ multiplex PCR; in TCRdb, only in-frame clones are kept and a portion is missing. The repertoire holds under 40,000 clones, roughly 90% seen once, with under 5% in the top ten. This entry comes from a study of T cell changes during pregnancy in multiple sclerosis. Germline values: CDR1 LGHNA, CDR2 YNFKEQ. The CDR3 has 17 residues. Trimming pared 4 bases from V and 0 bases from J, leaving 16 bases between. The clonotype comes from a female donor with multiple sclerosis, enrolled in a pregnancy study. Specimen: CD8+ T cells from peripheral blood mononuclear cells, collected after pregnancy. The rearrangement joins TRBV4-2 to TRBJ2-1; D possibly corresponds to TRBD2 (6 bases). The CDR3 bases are TGTGCCAGCAGCCCCTGGGACGGGGGAAGCTCCTACAATGAGCAGTTCTTC. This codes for CASSPWDGGSSYNEQFF.